This T cell receptor (beta chain) was retrieved from a study of T cell responses to AZD1222 COVID-19 vaccine. There are 14 residues in the CDR3. V lost 4 bases and J lost 8, with 17 bases in between. Germline V gene sequence: CDR1 MNHEY, CDR2 SVGAGI. Comments on this clone: Its antigen is not known.

Profiling relied on immunoSEQ multiplex PCR, and the TCRdb table lists in-frame clones only, not all of them. The sample contains tens of thousands of clones, 70% to 90% of which appear only once. Study results and limitations: Donors were chiefly white British, with a greater number of females, and clonal diversity was perhaps underestimated. A rise in Spike-specific TCR breadth and depth followed two AZD1222 doses. Spike-wide vaccine-associated CD4 TCRs dominated at 160-218 and 743-854.

This chain connects TRBV6-5 to TRBJ1-2; D is ambiguous. This TCR came from an adult in good health. Specimen: peripheral blood, collected on day 0 of AZD1222 vaccination. CDR3 amino acids: CASSSSSPSRGYTF. CDR3 nucleotide sequence: TGTGCCAGCAGTTCGTCATCACCAAGTCGGGGCTACACCTTC.